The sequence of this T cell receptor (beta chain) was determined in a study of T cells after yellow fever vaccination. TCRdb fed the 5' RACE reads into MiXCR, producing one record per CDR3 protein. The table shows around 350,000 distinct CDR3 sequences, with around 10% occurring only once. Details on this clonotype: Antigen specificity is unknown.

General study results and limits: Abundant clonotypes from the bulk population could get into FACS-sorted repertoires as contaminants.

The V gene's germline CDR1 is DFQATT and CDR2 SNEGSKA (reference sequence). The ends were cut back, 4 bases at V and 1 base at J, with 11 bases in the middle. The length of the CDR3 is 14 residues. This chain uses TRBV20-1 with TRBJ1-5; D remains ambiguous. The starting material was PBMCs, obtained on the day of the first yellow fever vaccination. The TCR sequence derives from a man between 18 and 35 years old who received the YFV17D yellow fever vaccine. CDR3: CSAKGLASNQPQHF. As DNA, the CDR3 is TGCAGTGCTAAGGGTCTTGCGAGCAATCAGCCCCAGCATTTT.